This TCR beta chain is drawn from a study of blood T cell repertoires in COVID-19. V lost 4 bases, J lost 0 bases, and 16 bases lay in between. This CDR3 is 18 amino acids long. Germline CDR1 is MRHNA and CDR2 is SNTAGT. The method was immunoSEQ multiplex PCR; TCRdb's version includes in-frame clones alone and lacks a portion of them. The table has about 54,000 clones, 85% to 90% seen once; the top ten hold 8.5%. The sample was peripheral blood. This rearrangement joins TRBV6-4 to TRBJ2-6; D perhaps matches TRBD1 (6 bases). The TCR comes from a man in his 60s with active COVID-19. CDR3 sequence: CASSVTGSALSGANVLTF. Written as DNA, the CDR3 is TGTGCCAGCAGTGTCACAGGGTCAGCTCTCTCTGGGGCCAACGTCCTGACTTTC.